The 3 T cell receptor beta chains below all came from one sample that was sequenced in a study of T cells in localized non-small cell lung cancer (dated by TCRdb to the early 2020s). Library preparation used the immunoSEQ multiplex PCR assay. TCRdb stores this immuneACCESS table with in-frame sequences only. Part of the clones is absent; in the studies checked, under half of the shortfall reflects unresolved V genes, and no reason is known for the rest. For this sample the table gives over 3,500 clones, of which 20% to 25% were detected only once. Jointly, the top ten make up roughly 9.2% of the sample. The sample was lung tumor tissue, taken before any cancer treatment. The receptors originated from a woman between 35 and 75 years old with stage I lung adenocarcinoma.

The V gene is TRBV29-1, the J gene TRBJ2-5; D tentatively fits TRBD1 or TRBD2 (5 bases each). Trimming pared 4 bases from V and 1 base from J, leaving 13 bases between. The CDR3 sequence is 14 residues long. Germline-derived CDR1 and CDR2 are SQVTM and ANQGSEA. DNA for the CDR3: TGCAGCGTTGTAGCGACAGCCCTCCAAGAGACCCAGTACTTC. Its translation: CSVVATALQETQYF.

This clone was detected only once. CDR3 protein: CASSSGQDVLPTEAFF. The CDR3 DNA sequence: TGCGCCAGCAGCTCAGGACAGGACGTACTCCCCACTGAAGCTTTCTTT. The chain links TRBV5-1 to TRBJ1-1, with 7 nucleotides matching TRBD1. The CDR3 is 16 residues long. CDR1 is SGHRS, CDR2 YFSETQ, per germline. Germline trimming cut 3 bases from V and 4 bases from J; bases unmatched to any gene: 12.

This clone was detected only a few times. The chain links TRBV9 to TRBJ1-2; D is perhaps TRBD1 (5 bases). Germline V gene data show CDR1 as SGDLS and CDR2 as YYNGEE. The CDR3 is made up of 15 amino acids. Deletions cut 5 bases from V and 3 bases from J, with 17 bases between. The CDR3 DNA sequence: TGTGCCAGCAGTGGGGGAACAGCCGGGGACTATGGCTACACCTTC. Its translation is CASSGGTAGDYGYTF.